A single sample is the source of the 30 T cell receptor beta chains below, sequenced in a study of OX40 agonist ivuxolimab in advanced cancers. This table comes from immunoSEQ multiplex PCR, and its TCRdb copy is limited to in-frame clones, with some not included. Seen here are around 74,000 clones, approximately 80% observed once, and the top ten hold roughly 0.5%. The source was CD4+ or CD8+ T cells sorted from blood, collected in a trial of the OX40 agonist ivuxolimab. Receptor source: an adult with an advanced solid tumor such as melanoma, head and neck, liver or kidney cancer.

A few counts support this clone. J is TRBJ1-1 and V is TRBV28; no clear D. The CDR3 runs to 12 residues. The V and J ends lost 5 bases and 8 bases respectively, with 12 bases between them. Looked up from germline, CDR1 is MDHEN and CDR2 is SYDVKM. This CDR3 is CASSPRGEEAFF. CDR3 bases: TGTGCCAGCAGTCCCCGAGGCGAGGAAGCTTTCTTT.

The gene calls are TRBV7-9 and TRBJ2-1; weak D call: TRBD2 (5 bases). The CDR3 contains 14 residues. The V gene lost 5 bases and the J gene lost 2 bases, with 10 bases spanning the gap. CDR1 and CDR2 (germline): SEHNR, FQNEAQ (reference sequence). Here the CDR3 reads CASSPRGTYNEQFF. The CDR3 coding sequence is TGTGCCAGCAGCCCCAGAGGGACCTACAATGAGCAGTTCTTC.

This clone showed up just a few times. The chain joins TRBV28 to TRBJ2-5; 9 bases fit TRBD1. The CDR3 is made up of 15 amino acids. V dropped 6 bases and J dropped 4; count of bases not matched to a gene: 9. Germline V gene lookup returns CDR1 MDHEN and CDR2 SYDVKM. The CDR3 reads CASSLPGQGRETQYF. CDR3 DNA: TGTGCCAGCAGCCTACCGGGACAGGGAAGAGAGACCCAGTACTTC.

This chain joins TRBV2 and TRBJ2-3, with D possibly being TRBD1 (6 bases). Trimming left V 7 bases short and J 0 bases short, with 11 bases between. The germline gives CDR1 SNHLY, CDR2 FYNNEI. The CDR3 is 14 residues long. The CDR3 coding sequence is TGTGCCAGCAACCGGGACACCAGCACAGATACGCAGTATTTT. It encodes CASNRDTSTDTQYF.

CDR3 amino acids: CASSKDGGRAKNIQYF. The CDR3, as DNA: TGTGCCAGCAGTAAGGACGGGGGCCGCGCCAAAAACATTCAGTACTTC. V gene TRBV5-5 combines with J gene TRBJ2-4; perhaps D is TRBD1 or TRBD2 (6 bases each). Germline V gene lookup returns CDR1 SGHKS and CDR2 YYEKEE (reference sequence). The germline V and J ends were trimmed by 5 bases and 1 base, with 16 bases remaining between them. The CDR3 has 16 amino acids.

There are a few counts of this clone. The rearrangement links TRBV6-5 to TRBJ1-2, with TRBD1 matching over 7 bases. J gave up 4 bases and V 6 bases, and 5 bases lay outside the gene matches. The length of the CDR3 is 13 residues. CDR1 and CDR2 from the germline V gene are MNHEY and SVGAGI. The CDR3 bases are TGTGCCAGCAGCGTGGGACAGTTCTATGGCTACACCTTC. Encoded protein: CASSVGQFYGYTF.

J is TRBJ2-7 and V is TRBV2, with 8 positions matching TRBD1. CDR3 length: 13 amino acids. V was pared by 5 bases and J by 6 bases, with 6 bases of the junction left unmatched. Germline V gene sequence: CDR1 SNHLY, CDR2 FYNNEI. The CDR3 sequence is CASSQDRVGEQYF. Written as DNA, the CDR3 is TGTGCCAGCAGTCAGGACAGGGTGGGCGAGCAGTACTTC.

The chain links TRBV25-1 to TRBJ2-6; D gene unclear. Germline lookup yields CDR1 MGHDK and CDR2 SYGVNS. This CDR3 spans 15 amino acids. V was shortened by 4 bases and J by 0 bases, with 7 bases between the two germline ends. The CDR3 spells CASSGPYSGANVLTF. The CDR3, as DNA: TGTGCCAGCAGTGGACCTTACTCTGGGGCCAACGTCCTGACTTTC.

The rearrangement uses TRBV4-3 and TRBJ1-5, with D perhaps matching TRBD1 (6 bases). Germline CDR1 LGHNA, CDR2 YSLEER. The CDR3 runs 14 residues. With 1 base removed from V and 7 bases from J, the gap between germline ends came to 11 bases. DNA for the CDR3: TGCGCCAGCAGCCAAGTGGGCAGGGGACAGCCCCAGCATTTT. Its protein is CASSQVGRGQPQHF.

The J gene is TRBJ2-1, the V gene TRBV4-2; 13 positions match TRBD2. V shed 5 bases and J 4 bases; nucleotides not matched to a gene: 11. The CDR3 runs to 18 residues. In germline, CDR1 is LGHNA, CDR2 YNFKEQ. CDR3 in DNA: TGTGCCAGCAGCTTACTAGCGGGAGGGCCTCGGGGATACAATGAGCAGTTCTTC. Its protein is CASSLLAGGPRGYNEQFF.

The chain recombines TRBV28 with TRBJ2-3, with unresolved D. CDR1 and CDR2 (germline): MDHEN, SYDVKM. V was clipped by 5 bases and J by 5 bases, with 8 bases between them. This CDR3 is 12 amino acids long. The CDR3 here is CASSPPLDTQYF. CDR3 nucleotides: TGTGCCAGCAGTCCCCCCCTAGATACGCAGTATTTT.

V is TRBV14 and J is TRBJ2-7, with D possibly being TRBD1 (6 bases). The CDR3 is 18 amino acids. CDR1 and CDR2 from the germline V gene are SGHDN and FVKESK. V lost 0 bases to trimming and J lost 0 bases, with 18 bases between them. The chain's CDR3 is CASSQDLTPQGLSYEQYF. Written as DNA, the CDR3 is TGTGCCAGCAGCCAAGATTTAACCCCACAGGGCCTCTCCTACGAGCAGTACTTC. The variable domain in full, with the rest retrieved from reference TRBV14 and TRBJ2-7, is EAGVTQFPSHSVIEKGQTVTLRCDPISGHDNLYWYRRVMGKEIKFLLHFVKESKQDESGMPNNRFLAERTGGTYSTLKVQPAELEDSGVYFCASSQDLTPQGLSYEQYFGPGTRLTVT.

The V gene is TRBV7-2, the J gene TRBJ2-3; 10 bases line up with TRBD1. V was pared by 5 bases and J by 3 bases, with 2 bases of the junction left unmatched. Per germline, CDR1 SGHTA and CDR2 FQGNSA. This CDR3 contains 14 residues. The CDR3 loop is CASSRTGGTDTQYF. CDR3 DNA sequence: TGTGCCAGCAGCCGGACAGGGGGAACAGATACGCAGTATTTT. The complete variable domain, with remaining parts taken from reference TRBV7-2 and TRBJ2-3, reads GAGVSQSPSNKVTEKGKDVELRCDPISGHTALYWYRQSLGQGLEFLIYFQGNSAPDKSGLPSDRFSAERTGGSVSTLTIQRTQQEDSAVYLCASSRTGGTDTQYFGPGTRLTVL.

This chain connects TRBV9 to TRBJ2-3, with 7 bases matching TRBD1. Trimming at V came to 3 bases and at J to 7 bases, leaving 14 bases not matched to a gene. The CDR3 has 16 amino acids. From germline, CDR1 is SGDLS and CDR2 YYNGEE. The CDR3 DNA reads TGTGCCAGCAGCGCCTCGAACAGGGGACCTTTAAATACGCAGTATTTT. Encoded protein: CASSASNRGPLNTQYF.

CDR3 loop: CASSFELGVQRHEQFF. The CDR3 DNA follows: TGTGCCAGCAGCTTCGAACTGGGAGTACAACGCCATGAGCAGTTCTTC. V is TRBV5-6 and J is TRBJ2-1; the D gene is possibly TRBD2 (5 bases). CDR3 length: 16 residues. Germline V gene lookup returns CDR1 SGHDT and CDR2 YYEEEE. The germline V and J ends were trimmed by 2 bases and 8 bases, with 20 bases remaining between them.

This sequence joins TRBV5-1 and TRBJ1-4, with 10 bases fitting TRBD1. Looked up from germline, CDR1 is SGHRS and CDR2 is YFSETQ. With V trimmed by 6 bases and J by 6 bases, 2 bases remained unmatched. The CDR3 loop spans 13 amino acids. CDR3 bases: TGCGCCAGCACCGGGACAGGGGATGAAAAACTGTTTTTT. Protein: CASTGTGDEKLFF.

CDR3 in DNA: TGTGCCAGTAGTGAACCTAGCGGGAGCACAGATACGCAGTATTTT. Translating gives CASSEPSGSTDTQYF. V is TRBV19 and J is TRBJ2-3, with 8 bases identical to TRBD2. Per the germline V gene, CDR1 is LNHDA and CDR2 is SQIVND (reference sequence). V gave up 5 bases and J gave up 0 bases; unmatched junction bases: 4. This CDR3 region has 15 residues.

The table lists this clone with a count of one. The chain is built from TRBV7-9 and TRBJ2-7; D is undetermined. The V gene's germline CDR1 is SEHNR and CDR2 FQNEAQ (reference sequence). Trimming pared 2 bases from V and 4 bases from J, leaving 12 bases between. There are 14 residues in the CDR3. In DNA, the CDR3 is TGTGCCAGCAGCTTATTTTACAGTCGGTACGAGCAGTACTTC. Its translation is CASSLFYSRYEQYF.

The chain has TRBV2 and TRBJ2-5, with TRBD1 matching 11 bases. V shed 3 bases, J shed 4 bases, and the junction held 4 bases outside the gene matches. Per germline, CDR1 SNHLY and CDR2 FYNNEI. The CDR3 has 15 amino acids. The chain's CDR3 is CASSDGGTGGETQYF. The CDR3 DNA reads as TGTGCCAGCAGTGACGGAGGGACAGGGGGAGAGACCCAGTACTTC.

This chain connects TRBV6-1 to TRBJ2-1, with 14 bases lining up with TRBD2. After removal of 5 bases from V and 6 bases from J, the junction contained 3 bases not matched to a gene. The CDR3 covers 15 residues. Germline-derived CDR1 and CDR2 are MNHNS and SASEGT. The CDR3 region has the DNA TGTGCCAGCAGTTCCGGGACTAGCGGGAGCAATGAGCAGTTCTTC. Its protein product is CASSSGTSGSNEQFF.

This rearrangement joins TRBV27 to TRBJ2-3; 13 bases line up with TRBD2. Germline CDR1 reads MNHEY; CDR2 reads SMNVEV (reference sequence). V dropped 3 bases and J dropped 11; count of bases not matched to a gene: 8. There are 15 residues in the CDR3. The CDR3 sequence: CASSFKLAGGVMQYF. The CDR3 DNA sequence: TGTGCCAGCAGTTTCAAACTAGCGGGGGGGGTCATGCAGTATTTT.

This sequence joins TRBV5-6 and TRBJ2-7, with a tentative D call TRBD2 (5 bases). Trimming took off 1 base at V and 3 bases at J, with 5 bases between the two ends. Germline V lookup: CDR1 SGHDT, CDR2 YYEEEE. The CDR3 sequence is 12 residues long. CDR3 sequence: CASSLRGYEQYF. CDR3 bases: TGTGCCAGCAGCTTGCGGGGCTACGAGCAGTACTTC.

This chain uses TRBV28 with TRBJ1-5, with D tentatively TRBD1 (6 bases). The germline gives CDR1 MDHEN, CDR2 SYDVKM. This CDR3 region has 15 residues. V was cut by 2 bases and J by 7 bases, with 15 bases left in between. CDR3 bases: TGTGCCAGCAGTTTAGGAGCAGGGGTTGCCCAGCCCCAGCATTTT. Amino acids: CASSLGAGVAQPQHF.

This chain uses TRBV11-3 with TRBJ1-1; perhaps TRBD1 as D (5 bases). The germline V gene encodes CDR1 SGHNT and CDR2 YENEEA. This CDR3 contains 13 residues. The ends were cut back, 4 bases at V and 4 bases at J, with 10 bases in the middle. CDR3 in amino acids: CASSSGTRTEAFF. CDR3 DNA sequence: TGTGCCAGCAGCTCCGGGACTCGCACTGAAGCTTTCTTT.

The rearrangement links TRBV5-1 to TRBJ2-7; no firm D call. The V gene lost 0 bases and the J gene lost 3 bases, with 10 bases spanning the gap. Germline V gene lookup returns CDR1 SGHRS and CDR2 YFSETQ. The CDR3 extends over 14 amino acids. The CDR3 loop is CASSLATQHYEQYF. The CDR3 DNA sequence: TGCGCCAGCAGCTTGGCCACGCAGCACTACGAGCAGTACTTC.

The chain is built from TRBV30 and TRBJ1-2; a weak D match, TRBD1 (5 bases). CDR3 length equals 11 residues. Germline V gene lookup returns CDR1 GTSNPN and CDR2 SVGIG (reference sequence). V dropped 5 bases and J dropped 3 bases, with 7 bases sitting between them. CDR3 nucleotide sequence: TGTGCCTGGGGGGGGGACTATGGCTACACCTTC. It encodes CAWGGDYGYTF. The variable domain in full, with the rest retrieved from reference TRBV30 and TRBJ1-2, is SQTIHQWPATLVQPVGSPLSLECTVEGTSNPNLYWYRQAAGRGLQLLFYSVGIGQISSEVPQNLSASRPQDRQFILSSKKLLLSDSGFYLCAWGGDYGYTFGSGTRLTVV.

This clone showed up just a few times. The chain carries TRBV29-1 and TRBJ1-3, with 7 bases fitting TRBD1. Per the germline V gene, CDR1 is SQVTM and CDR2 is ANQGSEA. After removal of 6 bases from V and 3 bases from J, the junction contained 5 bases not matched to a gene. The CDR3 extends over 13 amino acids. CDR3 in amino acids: CSVRQGGGNTIYF. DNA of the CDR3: TGCAGCGTGAGACAGGGAGGTGGAAACACCATATATTTT.

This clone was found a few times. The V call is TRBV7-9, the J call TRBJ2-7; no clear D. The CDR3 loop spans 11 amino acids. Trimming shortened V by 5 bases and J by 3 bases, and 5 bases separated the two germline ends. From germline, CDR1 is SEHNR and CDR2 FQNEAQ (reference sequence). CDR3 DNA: TGTGCCAGCAGCGAAATCTACGAGCAGTACTTC. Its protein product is CASSEIYEQYF.

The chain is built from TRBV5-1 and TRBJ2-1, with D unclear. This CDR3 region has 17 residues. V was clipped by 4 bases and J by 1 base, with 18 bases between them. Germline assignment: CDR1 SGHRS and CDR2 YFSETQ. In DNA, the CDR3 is TGCGCCAGCAGCCTATATTGGATTGGGTCGTCCTACAATGAGCAGTTCTTC. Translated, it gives CASSLYWIGSSYNEQFF.

The CDR3 sequence: CASANGGSGNTIYF. The CDR3 nucleotides read TGTGCCAGCGCCAACGGGGGCTCTGGAAACACCATATATTTT. The chain is built from TRBV6-6 and TRBJ1-3; a weak D match, TRBD1 (5 bases). The CDR3 runs 14 residues. Germline V gene sequence: CDR1 MNHNY, CDR2 SVGAGI (reference sequence). Trimming shortened V by 8 bases and J by 0 bases, and 11 bases separated the two germline ends.